One and the same sample provided the 14 T cell receptor beta chains below, sequenced in a study of cytomegalovirus exposure and HLA in healthy donors. Some clones are missing from TCRdb's copy, which holds only in-frame ones; the method was immunoSEQ multiplex PCR. The sample yields hundreds of thousands of clones, 70% to 90% seen once. Specimen: PBMCs. The receptor source for this set is a woman aged 18-35 years in good health and CMV-seronegative.

The chain couples TRBV28 to TRBJ2-7; 11 positions match TRBD2. With 0 bases clipped from V and 4 bases from J, the junction kept 2 bases outside the gene matches. CDR3 size: 15 residues. CDR1 and CDR2 from the germline V gene are MDHEN and SYDVKM. This CDR3 is CASSLWTSGAYEQYF. In DNA, the CDR3 is TGTGCCAGCAGTTTATGGACTAGCGGGGCGTACGAGCAGTACTTC. Full variable domain (remainder filled in from reference TRBV28 and TRBJ2-7): DVKVTQSSRYLVKRTGEKVFLECVQDMDHENMFWYRQDPGLGLRLIYFSYDVKMKEKGDIPEGYSVSREKKERFSLILESASTNQTSMYLCASSLWTSGAYEQYFGPGTRLTVT.

V usage is TRBV2 and J usage is TRBJ1-5, with 10 nucleotides matching TRBD1. With V trimmed by 6 bases and J by 0 bases, 8 bases remained unmatched. The CDR3 length is 17 residues. Germline CDR1 is SNHLY and CDR2 is FYNNEI. In nucleotides, the CDR3 is TGTGCCAGCAGAGGGACAGGGGTTTCGTATAGCAATCAGCCCCAGCATTTT. Translated: CASRGTGVSYSNQPQHF.

This clone was picked up many times. This chain links TRBV7-9 with TRBJ2-1; 11 positions agree with TRBD2. Germline trimming cut 1 base from V and 7 bases from J; bases unmatched to any gene: 15. Germline values: CDR1 SEHNR, CDR2 FQNEAQ (reference sequence). There are 19 residues in the CDR3. CDR3 nucleotides: TGTGCCAGCAGCTTAGGATTGTCCGTACTAGCGGGAGTACATAATGAGCAGTTCTTC. Residues: CASSLGLSVLAGVHNEQFF.

The gene calls are TRBV5-1 and TRBJ2-3; 8 nucleotides agree with TRBD1. This CDR3 has 17 residues. Trimming took 2 bases from V and 2 from J; bases not matched to a gene: 10. Germline V lookup: CDR1 SGHRS, CDR2 YFSETQ. CDR3 bases: TGCGCCAGCAGCTTAGGCAGGGGGCGTCGAATCACAGATACGCAGTATTTT. Amino acid sequence: CASSLGRGRRITDTQYF.

V usage is TRBV9 and J usage is TRBJ2-3; TRBD2 aligns across 9 bases. With 3 bases clipped from V and 0 bases from J, the junction kept 5 bases outside the gene matches. This CDR3 has 16 amino acids. Germline V gene data show CDR1 as SGDLS and CDR2 as YYNGEE. CDR3 DNA: TGTGCCAGCAGCGATGTAGCGGGAGTAAGCACAGATACGCAGTATTTT. Its protein is CASSDVAGVSTDTQYF.

This chain connects TRBV5-1 to TRBJ2-2, with 12 bases fitting TRBD2. V shed 4 bases, J shed 5 bases, and the junction held 6 bases outside the gene matches. Germline V CDR1 and CDR2: SGHRS, YFSETQ. The CDR3 covers 16 residues. The CDR3 region has the DNA TGCGCCAGCAGCCAGGGACTAGCGGGCCCAACCGGGGAGCTGTTTTTT. Its translation: CASSQGLAGPTGELFF. Combining the CDR3 with reference TRBV5-1 and TRBJ2-2 gives the whole variable domain KAGVTQTPRYLIKTRGQQVTLSCSPISGHRSVSWYQQTPGQGLQFLFEYFSETQRNKGNFPGRFSGRQFSNSRSEMNVSTLELGDSALYLCASSQGLAGPTGELFFGEGSRLTVL.

The table lists this clone with a count of one. The chain uses TRBV6-6 and TRBJ1-1; no clear D gene. From germline, CDR1 is MNHNY and CDR2 SVGAGI (reference sequence). This CDR3 comprises 14 residues. Between the trimmed V and J ends, which lost 2 bases and 1 base, there was a span of 8 bases. CDR3 DNA: TGTGCCAGCAGTTACGAAGAGGGGAACACTGAAGCTTTCTTT. This gives the protein CASSYEEGNTEAFF.

This chain joins TRBV28 and TRBJ1-3; tentatively, D is TRBD1 (5 bases). The CDR3 is 15 residues long. Per germline, CDR1 MDHEN and CDR2 SYDVKM. The ends were cut back, 1 base at V and 4 bases at J, with 11 bases in the middle. The CDR3: CASSLFGAVGNTIYF. The CDR3 nucleotides are TGTGCCAGCAGTTTATTTGGGGCGGTGGGAAACACCATATATTTT.

This chain uses TRBV2 with TRBJ1-6; possibly TRBD1 for D (5 bases). With 4 bases removed from V and 7 bases from J, the gap between germline ends came to 11 bases. CDR3 length equals 14 residues. CDR1 is SNHLY and CDR2 is FYNNEI in the germline V gene. The CDR3 DNA follows: TGTGCCAGCAGTGTTGACAGATTGAATTCACCCCTCCACTTT. Protein: CASSVDRLNSPLHF.

CDR3 bases: TGTGCCAGCAGTGCCCGGACAGACCTCAATCAGCCCCAGCATTTT. Protein: CASSARTDLNQPQHF. The chain couples TRBV6-1 to TRBJ1-5, with D tentatively TRBD1 (6 bases). Per the germline V gene, CDR1 is MNHNS and CDR2 is SASEGT. Trimming removed 4 bases at V and 3 bases at J, with 13 bases between. The CDR3 length is 15 residues.

The chain combines TRBV7-2 with TRBJ2-2; 7 bases are a match to TRBD1. With V trimmed by 5 bases and J by 5 bases, 11 bases remained unmatched. The germline gives CDR1 SGHTA, CDR2 FQGNSA. This CDR3 is 16 amino acids long. The CDR3 bases are TGTGCCAGCAGCCCAACCGACAGGGCATATACCGGGGAGCTGTTTTTT. It is translated as CASSPTDRAYTGELFF.

This sequence joins TRBV28 and TRBJ1-1; TRBD1 agrees at 7 bases. Germline V lookup: CDR1 MDHEN, CDR2 SYDVKM. J was trimmed by 4 bases and V by 6 bases; bases with no gene match: 8. This CDR3 has 14 residues. In nucleotides, the CDR3 is TGTGCCAGCAGCCAGGGGGTTCCAGGCACTGAAGCTTTCTTT. The encoded protein is CASSQGVPGTEAFF.

This sequence joins TRBV7-9 and TRBJ1-1; TRBD1 agrees at 9 bases. The junction had 8 bases not matched to a gene; V was cut back by 5 bases and J by 1 base. Germline CDR1 is SEHNR and CDR2 is FQNEAQ (reference sequence). The CDR3 contains 16 residues. CDR3 loop: CASSPRTGVANTEAFF. The CDR3 coding sequence is TGTGCCAGCAGCCCAAGGACAGGGGTGGCGAACACTGAAGCTTTCTTT.

The chain carries TRBV25-1 and TRBJ2-5, with D unclear. V was trimmed by 4 bases and J by 0 bases, leaving 18 bases between them. CDR3 length: 17 residues. Per the germline V gene, CDR1 is MGHDK and CDR2 is SYGVNS. The CDR3 coding sequence is TGTGCCAGCAGTGTAAAATTTCGCAGGTCTTACCAAGAGACCCAGTACTTC. The encoded protein is CASSVKFRRSYQETQYF. The full variable domain, with the rest looked up from reference TRBV25-1 and TRBJ2-5, is EADIYQTPRYLVIGTGKKITLECSQTMGHDKMYWYQQDPGMELHLIHYSYGVNSTEKGDLSSESTVSRIRTEHFPLTLESARPSHTSQYLCASSVKFRRSYQETQYFGPGTRLLVL.